Listed below are T cell receptor beta chains from one sample, sequenced in a study of siplizumab effects on memory and regulatory T cells. The table came from immunoSEQ multiplex PCR; TCRdb's copy has only in-frame clones and leaves some out. The repertoire holds more than 70,000 clones, with around 93% as singletons. The sequenced sample consisted of CD8+ T cells sorted from blood. These receptors were taken from a human donor in good health. The CDR3 runs from the conserved cysteine through the conserved F or W. D genes are given only for firm matches. The size of a clone is reported for some rows only, either as once, few or many, or as a class for expanded clones.

cdr3_aa cdr3_nt j_call clone_size v_call d_call
CASSFLANTGELFF TGTGCCAGCAGCTTCCTAGCGAACACCGGGGAGCTGTTTTTT TRBJ2-2 once TRBV27 .
CASSQVAGANVLTF TGCGCCAGCAGCCAAGTTGCGGGGGCCAACGTCCTGACTTTC TRBJ2-6 . TRBV4-1 .
CASSVGGISYEQYF TGTGCCAGCAGCGTAGGAGGAATCTCCTACGAGCAGTACTTC TRBJ2-7 . TRBV9 .
CASSAGGRTYEQYF TGTGCCAGTAGTGCTGGCGGAAGGACCTACGAGCAGTACTTC TRBJ2-7 . TRBV19 .
CSVGRNTGELFF TGCAGCGTTGGGAGGAACACCGGGGAGCTGTTTTTT TRBJ2-2 . TRBV29-1 .
CASSDMEDRSSYEQYF TGTGCCAGCAGTGACATGGAGGACAGGAGCTCCTACGAGCAGTACTTC TRBJ2-7 . TRBV2 TRBD1
CASSTSGRAEYEQYF TGTGCCAGCAGCACGAGCGGGAGGGCCGAGTACGAGCAGTACTTC TRBJ2-7 . TRBV7-9 TRBD2
CASSAGIARADTQYF TGTGCCAGCAGCGCCGGGATAGCGAGAGCGGATACGCAGTATTTT TRBJ2-3 . TRBV9 .
CASSETRTSWYEQYF TGTGCCAGCAGTGAAACCCGGACTAGCTGGTACGAGCAGTACTTC TRBJ2-7 . TRBV6-1 TRBD2
CASSLRTGYGYTF TGTGCCAGCAGCTTGCGGACAGGCTATGGCTACACCTTC TRBJ1-2 . TRBV5-4 TRBD1
CASSFAEWNNEQFF TGTGCCAGCAGCTTCGCAGAGTGGAACAATGAGCAGTTCTTC TRBJ2-1 . TRBV7-8 .
CASSPRTSPQETQYF TGTGCCAGCAGCCCGCGGACTAGCCCCCAAGAGACCCAGTACTTC TRBJ2-5 . TRBV28 TRBD2
CASSQARAYEQYF TGCGCCAGCAGCCAAGCCCGCGCCTACGAGCAGTACTTC TRBJ2-7 . TRBV4-1 .
CASSWKMGDTNEKLFF TGTGCCAGCAGTTGGAAGATGGGGGATACTAATGAAAAACTGTTTTTT TRBJ1-4 once TRBV27 .
CSVAKGDRLHEQYF TGCAGCGTGGCTAAAGGGGACAGGCTCCACGAGCAGTACTTC TRBJ2-7 . TRBV29-1 TRBD1
CASSIGAAHYEQYF TGTGCCAGTAGTATAGGGGCAGCCCACTACGAGCAGTACTTC TRBJ2-7 . TRBV19 .
CASSLAGGSYEQFF TGTGCCAGCAGTTTAGCGGGAGGTAGCTATGAGCAGTTCTTC TRBJ2-1 . TRBV6-5 TRBD2
CASSLRTSGSAPELYEQYF TGTGCCAGCAGCTTACGGACTAGCGGGAGTGCTCCTGAACTTTACGAGCAGTACTTC TRBJ2-7 . TRBV13 TRBD2
CATSTKDRAANYGYTF TGTGCCACCAGCACCAAGGACAGGGCTGCTAACTATGGCTACACCTTC TRBJ1-2 few TRBV15 TRBD1
CASSLGLEGEQYF TGCGCCAGCAGCTTGGGGCTGGAGGGGGAGCAGTACTTC TRBJ2-7 . TRBV5-1 .
CASSESGEQFF TGTGCCAGCAGTGAATCGGGGGAGCAGTTCTTC TRBJ2-1 . TRBV6-1 .
CASSLASASSYEQYF TGTGCCAGCAGCTTGGCGTCAGCGTCCTCCTACGAGCAGTACTTC TRBJ2-7 . TRBV5-6 .
CASSEGAGSAYGYTF TGTGCCAGCAGTGAAGGGGCAGGTTCCGCCTATGGCTACACCTTC TRBJ1-2 . TRBV6-1 .
CASRPGGAGELFF TGTGCCAGCAGACCCGGAGGGGCCGGGGAGCTGTTTTTT TRBJ2-2 . TRBV7-9 .
CTTRGGGGYTF TGTACCACCCGAGGGGGTGGCGGCTACACCTTC TRBJ1-2 once TRBV6-4 .
CASSEASLTDTQYF TGCGCCAGCAGTGAGGCCAGCCTGACAGATACGCAGTATTTT TRBJ2-3 . TRBV10-1 .
CASSPGGTFEAFF TGTGCCAGCAGTCCAGGGGGAACTTTTGAAGCTTTCTTT TRBJ1-1 . TRBV2 TRBD1
CASSRKSGSTNEQFF TGTGCCAGTAGTAGGAAGAGCGGGAGTACGAATGAGCAGTTCTTC TRBJ2-1 . TRBV19 TRBD2
CASSFRVSSYEQYF TGTGCCAGCAGTTTCAGGGTTTCTTCCTACGAGCAGTACTTC TRBJ2-7 . TRBV28 .
CASSPRHSYEQYF TGTGCCAGCAGTCCCCGCCATAGCTACGAGCAGTACTTC TRBJ2-7 . TRBV6-5 .
CASSAVSGTDANTGELFF TGTGCCAGCAGCGCCGTATCCGGGACAGACGCTAACACCGGGGAGCTGTTTTTT TRBJ2-2 . TRBV9 TRBD1
CASSSRGTGPSYEQYF TGCGCCAGCAGCTCTCGGGGGACAGGTCCTTCCTACGAGCAGTACTTC TRBJ2-7 . TRBV5-1 TRBD1
CASTPLRSGMYEQYF TGCGCCAGCACTCCATTAAGGAGCGGGATGTACGAGCAGTACTTC TRBJ2-7 . TRBV5-1 TRBD2
CASSLRDYEQYF TGTGCCAGCAGCCTCCGGGACTACGAGCAGTACTTC TRBJ2-7 . TRBV7-9 .
CASSYSSFEQYF TGTGCCAGCAGCTATAGTAGCTTCGAGCAGTACTTC TRBJ2-7 few TRBV11-2 .
CASSLTFRDRASTEAFF TGTGCCAGCAGCTTGACCTTCCGGGACAGGGCGAGCACTGAAGCTTTCTTT TRBJ1-1 . TRBV11-2 TRBD1
CASSPFGRIAGALNDNEQFF TGTGCCAGCTCACCATTCGGTAGGATAGCGGGAGCCCTAAACGACAATGAGCAGTTCTTC TRBJ2-1 . TRBV18 TRBD2
CASSPGNQPQHF TGTGCCAGCAGCCCCGGCAATCAGCCCCAGCATTTT TRBJ1-5 . TRBV7-9 .
CASSSRVDYGYTF TGTGCCAGCAGTTCCCGTGTGGACTATGGCTACACCTTC TRBJ1-2 . TRBV28 .
CASSLGVEAFF TGTGCCAGCAGCTTAGGCGTTGAAGCTTTCTTT TRBJ1-1 . TRBV11-2 .
CATPRGGNEQFF TGTGCCACCCCCAGGGGGGGCAATGAGCAGTTCTTC TRBJ2-1 . TRBV2 .
CASSFAAQFRGYTF TGTGCCAGCAGCTTTGCAGCCCAGTTTCGTGGCTACACCTTC TRBJ1-2 . TRBV5-4 .
CASSPLGVNTEAFF TGTGCCAGCAGCCCCTTAGGGGTGAACACTGAAGCTTTCTTT TRBJ1-1 few TRBV27 .
CASSLGLTSTEETQYF TGTGCTAGCAGCTTAGGTTTGACTAGCACCGAAGAGACCCAGTACTTC TRBJ2-5 . TRBV7-7 TRBD2
CASSRDLGVVAGYNEQFF TGTGCCAGTAGTAGGGACTTGGGGGTGGTAGCGGGCTACAATGAGCAGTTCTTC TRBJ2-1 . TRBV19 TRBD2
CASTPGARANTEAFF TGTGCCAGCACCCCGGGGGCCAGAGCGAACACTGAAGCTTTCTTT TRBJ1-1 . TRBV27 .
CASSVTGSHTDTQYF TGTGCCAGCAGCGTAACCGGGTCACACACAGATACGCAGTATTTT TRBJ2-3 . TRBV9 .
CASSLYTGAEAFF TGTGCCAGCAGCTTATACACGGGGGCTGAAGCTTTCTTT TRBJ1-1 . TRBV28 .
CASSLEGVTDEKLFF TGCGCCAGCAGCTTGGAGGGGGTGACGGATGAAAAACTGTTTTTT TRBJ1-4 . TRBV5-1 .
CASSVVAGEATDTQYF TGTGCCAGCAGCGTAGTAGCGGGAGAGGCGACAGATACGCAGTATTTT TRBJ2-3 . TRBV9 TRBD2
CATLGQGVRTEAFF TGTGCCACTCTGGGACAGGGGGTCCGTACTGAAGCTTTCTTT TRBJ1-1 once TRBV19 TRBD1